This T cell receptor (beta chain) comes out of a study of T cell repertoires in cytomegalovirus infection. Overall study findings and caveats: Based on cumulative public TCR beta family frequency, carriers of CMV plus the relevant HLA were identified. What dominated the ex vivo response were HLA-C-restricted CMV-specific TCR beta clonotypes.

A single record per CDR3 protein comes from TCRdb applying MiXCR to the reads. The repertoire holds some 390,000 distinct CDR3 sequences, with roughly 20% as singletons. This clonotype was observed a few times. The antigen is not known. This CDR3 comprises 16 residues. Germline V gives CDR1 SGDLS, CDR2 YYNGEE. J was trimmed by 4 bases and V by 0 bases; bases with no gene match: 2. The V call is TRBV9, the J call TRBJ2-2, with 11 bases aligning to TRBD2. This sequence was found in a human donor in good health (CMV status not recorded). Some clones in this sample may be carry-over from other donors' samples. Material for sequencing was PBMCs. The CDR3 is CASSVGLAGITGELFF. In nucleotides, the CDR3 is TGTGCCAGCAGCGTAGGACTAGCGGGAATCACCGGGGAGCTGTTTTTT.